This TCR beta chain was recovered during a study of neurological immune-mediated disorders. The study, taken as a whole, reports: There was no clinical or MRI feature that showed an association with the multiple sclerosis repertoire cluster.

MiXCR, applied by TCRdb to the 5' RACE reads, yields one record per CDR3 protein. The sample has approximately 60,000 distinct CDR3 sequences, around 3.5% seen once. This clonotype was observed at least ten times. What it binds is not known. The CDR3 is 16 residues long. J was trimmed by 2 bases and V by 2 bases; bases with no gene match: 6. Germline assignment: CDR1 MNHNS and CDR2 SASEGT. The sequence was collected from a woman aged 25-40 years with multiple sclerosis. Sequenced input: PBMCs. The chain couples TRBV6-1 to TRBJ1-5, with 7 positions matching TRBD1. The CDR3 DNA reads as TGTGCCAGCAGTGAATTTGGTACAGGGGGCAATCAGCCCCAGCATTTT. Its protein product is CASSEFGTGGNQPQHF.